The next 9 T cell receptor beta chains were all read from a single sample in a study of early T cells in non-severe SARS-CoV-2 infection. TCRdb re-analysed the 5' RACE reads in MiXCR, keeping a single row per CDR3 protein. Counted here are tens of thousands of distinct CDR3 sequences, approximately 12% occurring once; the ten biggest clones make up approximately 5%. The sequencing sample was made of whole blood. These receptors were taken from an adult who was a healthcare worker with PCR-confirmed SARS-CoV-2 infection or an uninfected control (not recorded which).

The J gene is TRBJ2-5, the V gene TRBV7-9; maybe TRBD2 (6 bases). In germline, CDR1 is SEHNR, CDR2 FQNEAQ (reference sequence). With 1 base removed from V and 4 bases from J, the gap between germline ends came to 10 bases. The CDR3 is made up of 14 amino acids. The CDR3 DNA sequence: TGTGCCAGCAGCTTAGGGGGTAGCGGAGAGACCCAGTACTTC. Protein product: CASSLGGSGETQYF.

V is TRBV29-1 and J is TRBJ2-3, with D tentatively TRBD1 (6 bases). V was trimmed by 1 base and J by 1 base, leaving 9 bases between them. The germline CDR1 and CDR2 sequences are SQVTM and ANQGSEA. The CDR3 is made up of 14 amino acids. In DNA form, the CDR3 reads TGCAGCGTTGAAGTATCAGGGGGCACAGATACGCAGTATTTT. Protein sequence: CSVEVSGGTDTQYF.

This clonotype has ten or more counts. The J gene is TRBJ2-1, the V gene TRBV5-1, with D perhaps TRBD1 (6 bases). The CDR3 is 16 residues long. V was trimmed by 0 bases and J by 8 bases, leaving 18 bases between them. Germline V gene data show CDR1 as SGHRS and CDR2 as YFSETQ. CDR3 sequence (DNA): TGCGCCAGCAGCTTGGGAGGGGGAGCGGCCCTCTATGAGCAGTTCTTC. This codes for CASSLGGGAALYEQFF.

This clonotype came up many times. The rearrangement uses TRBV7-2 and TRBJ2-2; D might be TRBD1 or TRBD2, each matching 5 bases. CDR1 is SGHTA, CDR2 FQGNSA, per germline. V lost 3 bases to trimming and J lost 5 bases, with 22 bases between them. This CDR3 is built from 18 residues. The CDR3 DNA is TGTGCCAGCAGCTTGAATGTTCCAGGGAGAAGGCGGACCGGGGAGCTGTTTTTT. It translates to CASSLNVPGRRRTGELFF.

This clonotype was counted between two and nine times. V usage is TRBV12-3 or TRBV12-4 and J usage is TRBJ2-1; D tentatively fits TRBD1 or TRBD2 (5 bases each). With 5 bases removed from V and 2 bases from J, the gap between germline ends came to 10 bases. The CDR3 consists of 14 residues. CDR3 sequence reads: CASSGGLAYNEQFF. The CDR3, as DNA: TGTGCCAGCAGTGGGGGTTTAGCCTACAATGAGCAGTTCTTC.

This clonotype has at least ten counts. The V and J genes are TRBV5-5 and TRBJ2-7; 8 nucleotides align to TRBD1. This CDR3 is 17 amino acids long. Germline V gives CDR1 SGHKS, CDR2 YYEKEE (reference sequence). Germline trimming cut 0 bases from V and 0 bases from J; bases unmatched to any gene: 8. DNA of the CDR3: TGTGCCAGCAGCTTGGGACCCCCGGGACAGGTCTCCTACGAGCAGTACTTC. It encodes CASSLGPPGQVSYEQYF. The full variable domain, rest sourced from reference TRBV5-5 and TRBJ2-7, is DAGVTQSPTHLIKTRGQQVTLRCSPISGHKSVSWYQQVLGQGPQFIFQYYEKEERGRGNFPDRFSARQFPNYSSELNVNALLLGDSALYLCASSLGPPGQVSYEQYFGPGTRLTVT.

This clonotype was recorded a few times. The chain is built from TRBV29-1 and TRBJ2-1; D uncertain. The CDR3 is 10 residues long. The V end was cut by 8 bases, the J end by 5 bases, with 7 bases between. Per germline, CDR1 SQVTM and CDR2 ANQGSEA. DNA of the CDR3: TGCAGCCTCCCGGACAATGAGCAGTTCTTC. Amino acid sequence: CSLPDNEQFF.

This clonotype was recorded at least ten times. The gene calls are TRBV7-9 and TRBJ2-1; a weak D match, TRBD2 (5 bases). V lost 6 bases and J 5 bases, leaving 11 bases between the germline ends. The CDR3 length is 13 residues. Germline assignment: CDR1 SEHNR and CDR2 FQNEAQ (reference sequence). The CDR3 DNA follows: TGTGCCAGCAGTGAGGGAGCGAACAATGAGCAGTTCTTC. This translates into CASSEGANNEQFF.

This chain joins TRBV29-1 and TRBJ1-2, with D hard to call. V was trimmed by 7 bases and J by 2 bases, leaving 8 bases between them. The CDR3 spans 11 residues. Germline CDR1 reads SQVTM; CDR2 reads ANQGSEA. CDR3: CSAWLNYGYTF. The CDR3 DNA follows: TGCAGCGCCTGGCTAAACTATGGCTACACCTTC.